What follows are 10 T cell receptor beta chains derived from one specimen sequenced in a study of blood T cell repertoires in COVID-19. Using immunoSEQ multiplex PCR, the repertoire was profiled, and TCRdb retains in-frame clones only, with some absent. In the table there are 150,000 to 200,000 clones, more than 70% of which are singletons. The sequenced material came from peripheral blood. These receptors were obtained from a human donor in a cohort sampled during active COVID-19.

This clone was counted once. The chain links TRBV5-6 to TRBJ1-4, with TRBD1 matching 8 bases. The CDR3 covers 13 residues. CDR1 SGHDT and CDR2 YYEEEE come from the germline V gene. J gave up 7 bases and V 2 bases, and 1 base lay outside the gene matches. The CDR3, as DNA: TGTGCCAGCAGCTTAGGACAGGGTGAAAAACTGTTTTTT. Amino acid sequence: CASSLGQGEKLFF.

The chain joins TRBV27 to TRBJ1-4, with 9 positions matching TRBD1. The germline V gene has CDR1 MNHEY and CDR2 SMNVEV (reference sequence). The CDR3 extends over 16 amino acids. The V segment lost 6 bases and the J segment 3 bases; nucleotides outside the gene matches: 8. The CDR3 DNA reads TGTGCCAGCAGGGGGACAGGGAGTACCCCTAATGAAAAACTGTTTTTT. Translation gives CASRGTGSTPNEKLFF. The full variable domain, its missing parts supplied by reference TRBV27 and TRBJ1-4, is EAQVTQNPRYLITVTGKKLTVTCSQNMNHEYMSWYRQDPGLGLRQIYYSMNVEVTDKGDVPEGYKVSRKEKRNFPLILESPSPNQTSLYFCASRGTGSTPNEKLFFGSGTQLSVL.

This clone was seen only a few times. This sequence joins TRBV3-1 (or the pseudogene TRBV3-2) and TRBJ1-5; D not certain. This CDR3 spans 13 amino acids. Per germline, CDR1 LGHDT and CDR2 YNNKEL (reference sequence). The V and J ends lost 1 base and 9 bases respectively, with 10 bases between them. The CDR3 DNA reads TGTGCCAGCAGCCAAGGCAGTGGTGGGCCCCAGCATTTT. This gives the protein CASSQGSGGPQHF.

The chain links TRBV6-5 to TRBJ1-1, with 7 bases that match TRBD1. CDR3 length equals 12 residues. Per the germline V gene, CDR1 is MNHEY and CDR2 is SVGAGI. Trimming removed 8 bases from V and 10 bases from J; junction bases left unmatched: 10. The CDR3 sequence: CASSRQGVRAFF. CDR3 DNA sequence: TGTGCCAGCTCGCGCCAGGGGGTTAGAGCTTTCTTT.

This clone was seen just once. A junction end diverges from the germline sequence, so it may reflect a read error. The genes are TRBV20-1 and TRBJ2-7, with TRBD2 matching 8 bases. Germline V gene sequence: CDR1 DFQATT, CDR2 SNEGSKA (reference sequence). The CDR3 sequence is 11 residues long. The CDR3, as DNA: TGCAGTGCTACCGCCGGGACTAGTCAACTCTTC. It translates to CSATAGTSQLF.

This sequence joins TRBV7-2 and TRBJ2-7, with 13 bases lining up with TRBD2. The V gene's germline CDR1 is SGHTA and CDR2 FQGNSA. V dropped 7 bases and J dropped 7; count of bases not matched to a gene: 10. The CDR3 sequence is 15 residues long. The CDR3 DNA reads TGTGCCAGCATCCCGGGACTAGCGGGAAGAGGGGAGCAGTACTTC. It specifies CASIPGLAGRGEQYF.

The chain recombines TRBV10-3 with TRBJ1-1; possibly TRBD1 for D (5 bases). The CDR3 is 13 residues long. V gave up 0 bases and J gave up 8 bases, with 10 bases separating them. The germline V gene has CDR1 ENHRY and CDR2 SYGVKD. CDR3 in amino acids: CAISESAQGEAFF. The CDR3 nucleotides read TGTGCCATCAGTGAGTCGGCGCAGGGCGAAGCTTTCTTT.

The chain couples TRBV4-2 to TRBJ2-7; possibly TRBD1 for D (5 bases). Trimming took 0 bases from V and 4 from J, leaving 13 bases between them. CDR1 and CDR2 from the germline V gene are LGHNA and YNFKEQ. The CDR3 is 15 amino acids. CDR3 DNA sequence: TGTGCCAGCAGCCAAGAGTGGACAACACTATACGAGCAGTACTTC. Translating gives CASSQEWTTLYEQYF.

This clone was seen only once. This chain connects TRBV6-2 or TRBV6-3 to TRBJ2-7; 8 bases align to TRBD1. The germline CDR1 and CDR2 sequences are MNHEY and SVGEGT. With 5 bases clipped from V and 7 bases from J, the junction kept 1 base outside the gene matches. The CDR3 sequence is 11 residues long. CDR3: CASSDRGEQYF. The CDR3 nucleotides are TGTGCCAGCAGTGACAGGGGTGAGCAGTACTTC.

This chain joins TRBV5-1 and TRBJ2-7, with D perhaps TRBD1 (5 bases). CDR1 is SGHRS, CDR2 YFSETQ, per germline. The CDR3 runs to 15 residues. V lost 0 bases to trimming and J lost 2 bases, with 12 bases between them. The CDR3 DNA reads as TGCGCCAGCAGCTTGGACAGGTCGGTTACCTACGAGCAGTACTTC. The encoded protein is CASSLDRSVTYEQYF.